This T cell receptor beta chain was sequenced for a study of tumor-infiltrating lymphocytes in oesophageal squamous cell carcinoma. TCRdb re-analysed the PCR reads in MiXCR, keeping a single row per CDR3 protein. The table lists about 12,000 distinct CDR3 sequences, approximately 52% of them singletons. Germline values: CDR1 MNHGY, CDR2 SAAAGT. Trimming left V 7 bases short and J 5 bases short, with 15 bases between. This CDR3 contains 14 residues. This sequence was found in a female donor with esophageal squamous cell carcinoma. The V gene is TRBV6-8, the J gene TRBJ1-5; D possibly corresponds to TRBD1 (5 bases). Sequencing was done on a sample of esophageal tumor tissue. The CDR3, as DNA: TGTGCCAGCACGGTAGACAGCTCGGATCAGCCCCAGCATTTT. Translation: CASTVDSSDQPQHF.